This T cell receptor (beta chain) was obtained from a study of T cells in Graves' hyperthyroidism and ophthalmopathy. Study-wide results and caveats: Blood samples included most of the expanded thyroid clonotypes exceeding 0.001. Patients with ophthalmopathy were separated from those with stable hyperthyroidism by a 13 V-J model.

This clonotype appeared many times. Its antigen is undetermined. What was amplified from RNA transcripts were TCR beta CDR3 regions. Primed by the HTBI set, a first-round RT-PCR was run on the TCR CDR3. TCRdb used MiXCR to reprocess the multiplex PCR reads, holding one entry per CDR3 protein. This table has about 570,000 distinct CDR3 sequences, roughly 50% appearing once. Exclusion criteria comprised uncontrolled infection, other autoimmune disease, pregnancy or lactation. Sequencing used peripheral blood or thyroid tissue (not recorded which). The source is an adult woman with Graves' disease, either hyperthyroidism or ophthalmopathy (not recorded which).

CDR3 bases: TGCGCCAGCAGCCACCTGGGGGGCCCGAATCAGCCCCAGCATTTT. Amino acid sequence: CASSHLGGPNQPQHF. The V gene is TRBV4-1, the J gene TRBJ1-5, with D possibly being TRBD1 (6 bases). The length of the CDR3 is 15 residues. Germline V CDR1 and CDR2: MGHRA, YSYEKL. The V end was cut by 3 bases, the J end by 4 bases, with 13 bases between.